Listed below are T cell receptor beta chains from one sample, sequenced in a study of OX40 agonist ivuxolimab in advanced cancers. Sequencing was performed with immunoSEQ multiplex PCR; in TCRdb, only in-frame clones are kept and a portion is missing. Among tens of thousands of clones, about 94% were seen once, and the ten largest hold 9.5% to 10%. This specimen was CD4+ or CD8+ T cells sorted from blood, taken in a trial of the OX40 agonist ivuxolimab. The receptors were sampled from an adult with an advanced solid tumor such as melanoma, head and neck, liver or kidney cancer. Each CDR3 is given with its conserved first and last residue. A D gene is named only where the DNA matches it firmly. Only some rows state a clone size, as once, few, many or a class for expanded clones.

abundance	len	v_gene	j_gene	d_gene	CDR3nt	CDR3aa
NA	16	TRBV11-2	TRBJ2-2	TRBD1	TGTGCCAGCAGCTTAGTGAGGGGGCTGAGCACCGGGGAGCTGTTTTTT	CASSLVRGLSTGELFF
NA	12	TRBV19	TRBJ2-4	NA	TGTGCCAGTAGTACCAGCGGTAACATTCAGTACTTC	CASSTSGNIQYF
once	17	TRBV10-1	TRBJ1-2	NA	TGCGCCAGCAGTGATATGAAGGCGGATGTAGGGCCCTATGGCTACACCTTC	CASSDMKADVGPYGYTF
NA	16	TRBV19	TRBJ1-6	NA	TGTGCCAGTAGCCTGAGGGGGAGCTCCTATAATTCACCCCTCCACTTT	CASSLRGSSYNSPLHF
NA	14	TRBV19	TRBJ2-7	NA	TGTGCCAGTAGTATGGCGGAGCTGACCTACGAGCAGTACTTC	CASSMAELTYEQYF
NA	15	TRBV28	TRBJ2-5	TRBD1	TGTGCCAGCAGTTTAGACGGGACAGGCAAAGAGACCCAGTACTTC	CASSLDGTGKETQYF
NA	13	TRBV7-9	TRBJ2-7	NA	TGTGCCAGCAGCGACACTAACTCCTACGAGCAGTACTTC	CASSDTNSYEQYF
NA	13	TRBV19	TRBJ1-1	NA	TGTGCCAGCAGACTAGGGATGAACACTGAAGCTTTCTTT	CASRLGMNTEAFF
NA	12	TRBV11-2	TRBJ1-1	NA	TGTGCCAGCAGCTTAATAGACAGGGAAGCTTTCTTT	CASSLIDREAFF
NA	15	TRBV28	TRBJ2-2	NA	TGTGCCAGCAGTTTGTGGGGGGCTAACACCGGGGAGCTGTTTTTT	CASSLWGANTGELFF
NA	12	TRBV4-1	TRBJ1-6	NA	TGCGCCAGCAGCCAAATAGGTTCACCCCTCCACTTT	CASSQIGSPLHF
NA	13	TRBV6-5	TRBJ1-1	TRBD1	TGTGCCAGCAGTTACGGGGGGACAGCGGAAGCTTTCTTT	CASSYGGTAEAFF
NA	18	TRBV28	TRBJ1-2	NA	TGTGCCAGCAGTCCCATCCATTTGCCGAGCCTATGGGACTATGGCTACACCTTC	CASSPIHLPSLWDYGYTF
NA	15	TRBV7-3	TRBJ2-6	NA	TGTGCCAGCAGCCCTGTCCCCTCTGGGGCCAACGTCCTGACTTTC	CASSPVPSGANVLTF
NA	16	TRBV4-1	TRBJ2-3	TRBD1	TGCGCCAGCAGCCGTGGACAGGGGGTTGGCACAGATACGCAGTATTTT	CASSRGQGVGTDTQYF
NA	13	TRBV29-1	TRBJ2-1	NA	TGCAGCGTTATTCCTTGGAGTGAAGATGAGCAGTTCTTC	CSVIPWSEDEQFF
NA	15	TRBV27	TRBJ1-1	NA	TGTGCCAGCAGTCCGGGACGGCCAGTGGGGGCTGAAGCTTTCTTT	CASSPGRPVGAEAFF
NA	14	TRBV7-6	TRBJ2-7	TRBD2	TGTGCCAGCAGCCCGCGGGGGGCTCTGGACGAGCAGTACTTC	CASSPRGALDEQYF
NA	14	TRBV7-6	TRBJ2-7	NA	TGTGCCAGCAGACCCAGTGACAGCACCTACGAGCAGTACTTC	CASRPSDSTYEQYF
NA	16	TRBV2	TRBJ2-3	NA	TGTGCCAGCACCGACTTGGACGGGGATAGCACAGATACGCAGTATTTT	CASTDLDGDSTDTQYF
once	12	TRBV7-9	TRBJ2-1	NA	TGTGCCAGCAGCTTACAGGTTTGGAAGCAGTTCTTC	CASSLQVWKQFF
NA	16	TRBV11-2	TRBJ2-7	TRBD1	TGTGCCAGCAGCTTAGAGATCGGCAGGGGGAACCACGAGCAGTACTTC	CASSLEIGRGNHEQYF
NA	13	TRBV7-6	TRBJ2-1	NA	TGTGCCAGCAGCGGCAGCTTCTACAATGAGCAGTTCTTC	CASSGSFYNEQFF
NA	13	TRBV27	TRBJ2-7	NA	TGTGCCAGCAGTTTAACAGACTCCTACGAGCAGTACTTC	CASSLTDSYEQYF
NA	15	TRBV7-2	TRBJ1-5	TRBD1	TGTGCCAGCAGCTTAGCAGGGGGCGGCAATCAGCCCCAGCATTTT	CASSLAGGGNQPQHF
NA	17	TRBV7-9	TRBJ1-5	TRBD1	TGTGCCAGCAGCCACACCAGGGGACAGGGAAGCAATCAGCCCCAGCATTTT	CASSHTRGQGSNQPQHF
few	13	TRBV9	TRBJ1-1	TRBD1	TGTGCCAGCAGCCCGCAGGGGGCCGGTGAAGCTTTCTTT	CASSPQGAGEAFF
NA	14	TRBV7-6	TRBJ1-2	NA	TGTGCCAGCAGCTTAGAGGCCAGGGACTATGGCTACACCTTC	CASSLEARDYGYTF